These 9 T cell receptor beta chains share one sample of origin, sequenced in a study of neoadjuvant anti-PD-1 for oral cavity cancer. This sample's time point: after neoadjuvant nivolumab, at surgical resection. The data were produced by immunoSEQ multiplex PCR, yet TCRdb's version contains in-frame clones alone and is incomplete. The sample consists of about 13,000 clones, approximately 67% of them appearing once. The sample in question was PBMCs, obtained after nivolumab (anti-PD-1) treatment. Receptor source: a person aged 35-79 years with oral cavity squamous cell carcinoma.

CDR3 nucleotide sequence: TGTGCCAGTAGTATAGTGACCGCCGTCACTGAAGCTTTCTTT. This translates into CASSIVTAVTEAFF. The chain carries TRBV19 and TRBJ1-1; D is unclear. Trimming took 1 base from V and 4 from J, leaving 10 bases between them. CDR1 LNHDA and CDR2 SQIVND come from the germline V gene (reference sequence). The CDR3 totals 14 residues.

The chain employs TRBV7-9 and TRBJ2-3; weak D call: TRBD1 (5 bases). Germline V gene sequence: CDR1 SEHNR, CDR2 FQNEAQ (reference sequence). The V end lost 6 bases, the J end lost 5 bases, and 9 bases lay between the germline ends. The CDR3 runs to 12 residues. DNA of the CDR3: TGTGCCAGCAGTACAGGCGTAGATACGCAGTATTTT. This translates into CASSTGVDTQYF.

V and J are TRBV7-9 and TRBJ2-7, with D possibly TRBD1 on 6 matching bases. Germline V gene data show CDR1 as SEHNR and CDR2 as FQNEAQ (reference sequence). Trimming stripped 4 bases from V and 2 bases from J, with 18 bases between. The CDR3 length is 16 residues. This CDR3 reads CASSYSQGTQTYEQYF. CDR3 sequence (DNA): TGTGCCAGCAGCTACTCACAGGGAACCCAGACCTACGAGCAGTACTTC.

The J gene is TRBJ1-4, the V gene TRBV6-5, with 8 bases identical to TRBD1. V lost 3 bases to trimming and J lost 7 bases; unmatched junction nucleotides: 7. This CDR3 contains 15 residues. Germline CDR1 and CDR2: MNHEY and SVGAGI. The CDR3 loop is CASSYSGQGGEKLFF. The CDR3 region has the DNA TGTGCCAGCAGTTATTCCGGACAGGGCGGTGAAAAACTGTTTTTT.

The DNA of the CDR3 is TGCGCCAGCAATCCGGGACAGGGCTACATGAACACTGAAGCTTTCTTT. This codes for CASNPGQGYMNTEAFF. The chain couples TRBV5-1 to TRBJ1-1; 9 bases line up with TRBD1. There are 16 residues in the CDR3. Germline V lookup: CDR1 SGHRS, CDR2 YFSETQ. Trimming at V came to 6 bases and at J to 0 bases, leaving 9 bases not matched to a gene. Full variable domain (remainder filled in from reference TRBV5-1 and TRBJ1-1): KAGVTQTPRYLIKTRGQQVTLSCSPISGHRSVSWYQQTPGQGLQFLFEYFSETQRNKGNFPGRFSGRQFSNSRSEMNVSTLELGDSALYLCASNPGQGYMNTEAFFGQGTRLTVV.

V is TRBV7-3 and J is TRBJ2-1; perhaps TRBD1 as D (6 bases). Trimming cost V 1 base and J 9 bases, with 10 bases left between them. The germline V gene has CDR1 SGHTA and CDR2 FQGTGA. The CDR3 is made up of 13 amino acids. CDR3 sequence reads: CASSLKGDLEQFF. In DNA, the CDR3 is TGTGCCAGCAGCTTAAAGGGGGACCTTGAGCAGTTCTTC.

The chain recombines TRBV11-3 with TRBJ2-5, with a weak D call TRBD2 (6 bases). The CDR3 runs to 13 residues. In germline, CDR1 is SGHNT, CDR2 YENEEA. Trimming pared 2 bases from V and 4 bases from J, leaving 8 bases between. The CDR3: CASSLLGGETQYF. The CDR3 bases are TGTGCCAGCAGCTTATTGGGAGGAGAGACCCAGTACTTC.

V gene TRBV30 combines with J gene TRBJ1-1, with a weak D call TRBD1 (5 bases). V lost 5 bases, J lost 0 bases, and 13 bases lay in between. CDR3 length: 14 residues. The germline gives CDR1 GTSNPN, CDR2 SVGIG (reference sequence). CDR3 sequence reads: CAWDPGTVNTEAFF. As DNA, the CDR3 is TGTGCCTGGGACCCCGGGACGGTGAACACTGAAGCTTTCTTT.

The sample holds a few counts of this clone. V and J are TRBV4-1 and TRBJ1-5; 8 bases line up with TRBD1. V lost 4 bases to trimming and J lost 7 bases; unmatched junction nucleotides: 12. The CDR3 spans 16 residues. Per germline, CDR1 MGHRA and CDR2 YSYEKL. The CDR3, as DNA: TGCGCCAGCAGCCTCGGGGGACAGGCCTCCGGACAGCCCCAGCATTTT. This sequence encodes CASSLGGQASGQPQHF.